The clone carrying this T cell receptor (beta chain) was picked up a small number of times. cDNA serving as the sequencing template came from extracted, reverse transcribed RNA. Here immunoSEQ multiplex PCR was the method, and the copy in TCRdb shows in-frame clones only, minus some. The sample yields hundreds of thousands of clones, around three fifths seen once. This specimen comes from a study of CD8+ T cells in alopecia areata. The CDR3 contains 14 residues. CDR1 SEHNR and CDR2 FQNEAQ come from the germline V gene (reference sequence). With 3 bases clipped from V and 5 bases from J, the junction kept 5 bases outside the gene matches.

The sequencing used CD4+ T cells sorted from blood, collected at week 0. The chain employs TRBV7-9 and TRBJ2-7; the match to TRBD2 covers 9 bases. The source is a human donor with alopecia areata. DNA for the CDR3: TGTGCCAGCAGCTTTAGCGGGAGTTTGGACGAGCAGTACTTC. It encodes CASSFSGSLDEQYF. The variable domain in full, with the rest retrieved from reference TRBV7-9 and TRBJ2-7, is DTGVSQNPRHKITKRGQNVTFRCDPISEHNRLYWYRQTLGQGPEFLTYFQNEAQLEKSRLLSDRFSAERPKGSFSTLEIQRTEQGDSAMYLCASSFSGSLDEQYFGPGTRLTVT.